The present TCR beta chain was sequenced within a study of CD8 T cells in ankylosing spondylitis. TCRdb reprocessed the 5' RACE reads with MiXCR, giving one entry per CDR3 protein. This sample has 200,000 to 250,000 distinct CDR3 sequences, with roughly 24% found just once. This CDR3 is 16 amino acids long. V shed 4 bases, J shed 5 bases, and the junction held 6 bases outside the gene matches. Sequenced material: blood, either unsorted or a sorted T cell fraction (not recorded which). This TCR was sampled from a male donor with ankylosing spondylitis or in good health (not recorded which). The J gene is TRBJ1-6, the V gene TRBV12-3 or TRBV12-4, with 9 bases identical to TRBD1. CDR3 coding DNA: TGTGCCAGCAGTTGGGACAGGGCTGAGAATAATTCACCCCTCCACTTT. Translation gives CASSWDRAENNSPLHF.